These T cell receptor beta chains were read from a single sample in a study of siplizumab effects on memory and regulatory T cells. The method was immunoSEQ multiplex PCR; TCRdb's version includes in-frame clones alone and lacks a portion of them. The sample gives more than 90,000 clones, around 90% of which show up once; around 12% is in the top ten. The sequencing sample was made of non-Treg CD4+ T cells sorted from blood. The receptors shown here come from a human donor in good health. The conserved cysteine and the conserved F or W are not part of the CDR3 here.

TRBV7-9	TRBJ1-4	ASSLSGIPEKLF
TRBV6-1	TRBJ2-3	ASSETRGRADTQY
TRBV5-4	TRBJ1-2	ASSFGQANYGYT
TRBV6-7	TRBJ2-7	ASSYWTDEQY
TRBV28	TRBJ1-1	ASSPKGQGTAF
TRBV4-1	TRBJ2-3	ASSQERLAGGPKSTDTQY
TRBV5-1	TRBJ2-1	ASSPGQRSNEQF
TRBV7-2	TRBJ2-7	ASSLAGVVGGSYEQY
TRBV10-3	TRBJ2-5	AISARRRESGETQY
TRBV6-5	TRBJ1-2	ASSSTGGMDGYT
TRBV30	TRBJ2-1	AWSRDNNEQF
TRBV5-1	TRBJ2-5	ASSLAVTQETQY
TRBV2	TRBJ2-4	ASSDPMVGDIQY
TRBV9	TRBJ2-5	ASSVVPGQGTQTQY
TRBV7-9	TRBJ2-3	ASSSGLAGSSDTQY
TRBV7-2	TRBJ2-4	ASSLRGAGLTKNIQY
TRBV7-2	TRBJ1-5	ASSLARGNQPQH
TRBV6-1	TRBJ1-4	ASSRQGTNEKLF
TRBV19	TRBJ1-1	ASRGDGNTEAF
TRBV6-5	TRBJ2-2	ASSYTDRENTGELF
TRBV5-5	TRBJ1-5	ASSFEGSSNQPQH
TRBV15	TRBJ1-2	ATSREIYGYT
TRBV10-3	TRBJ1-3	AISESRQGRSDTIY
TRBV19	TRBJ1-5	ASSIGQGNQPQH